These 23 T cell receptor beta chains were sequenced from one sample in a study of blood T cell repertoires in COVID-19. Here immunoSEQ multiplex PCR was the method, and the copy in TCRdb shows in-frame clones only, minus some. The sample has 200,000 to 250,000 clones, approximately 86% seen once. The material sequenced was peripheral blood. The source is a woman aged 45-65 years with COVID-19, enrolled during active disease.

The chain combines TRBV7-2 with TRBJ2-7, with 8 positions matching TRBD2. V dropped 6 bases and J dropped 5; count of bases not matched to a gene: 18. This CDR3 has 17 residues. Germline CDR1 SGHTA, CDR2 FQGNSA. CDR3 nucleotides: TGTGCCAGCAGTTCACTAGCTAGCGGGCCTCCCGGGGACGAGCAGTACTTC. Translating it yields CASSSLASGPPGDEQYF.

DNA for the CDR3: TGTGCCAGCAGCTTAATCGGGGAGGGTACTGAAGCTTTCTTT. It codes for CASSLIGEGTEAFF. The chain has TRBV7-9 and TRBJ1-1; D is ambiguous. V gave up 2 bases and J gave up 5 bases, with 12 bases separating them. Germline V gene lookup returns CDR1 SEHNR and CDR2 FQNEAQ (reference sequence). The CDR3 has 14 residues.

This chain links TRBV2 with TRBJ2-7; TRBD2 matches 10 bases. The CDR3 contains 15 residues. From germline, CDR1 is SNHLY and CDR2 FYNNEI. V lost 2 bases and J lost 4; bases outside the gene matches: 5. CDR3 DNA sequence: TGTGCCAGCAGTGAAAGGGTAGCGGGGGGTTACGAGCAGTACTTC. It translates to CASSERVAGGYEQYF.

This clone was found a few times. The J gene is TRBJ2-5, the V gene TRBV7-3, with D maybe TRBD1 (7 bases). Germline V gene lookup returns CDR1 SGHTA and CDR2 FQGTGA. The V gene lost 8 bases and the J gene lost 2 bases, with 18 bases spanning the gap. The CDR3 consists of 15 residues. In DNA form, the CDR3 reads TGTGCCAGCTCGATCGGGGGCAGGGGGCAAGAGACCCAGTACTTC. Amino acids: CASSIGGRGQETQYF.

V gene TRBV19 combines with J gene TRBJ2-7; D is ambiguous. In germline, CDR1 is LNHDA, CDR2 SQIVND (reference sequence). Between the trimmed V and J ends, which lost 1 base and 6 bases, there was a span of 10 bases. The CDR3 spans 13 residues. The CDR3 coding sequence is TGTGCCAGTAGTATAGTAGCCGGTTCCGAGCAGTACTTC. It translates to CASSIVAGSEQYF.

The chain joins TRBV29-1 to TRBJ1-4, with D maybe TRBD1 (5 bases). V was shortened by 0 bases and J by 7 bases, with 9 bases between the two germline ends. Per the germline V gene, CDR1 is SQVTM and CDR2 is ANQGSEA. The CDR3 is 13 residues long. The CDR3 loop is CSVEEGEGEKLFF. As DNA, the CDR3 is TGCAGCGTTGAAGAGGGGGAGGGTGAAAAACTGTTTTTT.

The CDR3 coding sequence is TGTGCCAGCAGCTTAGCGAAGAGACAGCTTAATTATAACTATGGCTACACCTTC. It encodes CASSLAKRQLNYNYGYTF. V is TRBV7-2 and J is TRBJ1-2, with D possibly matching TRBD1 (5 bases). The CDR3 runs 18 residues. Deletions cut 0 bases from V and 1 base from J, with 18 bases between. Germline CDR1 reads SGHTA; CDR2 reads FQGNSA.

The V and J genes are TRBV19 and TRBJ1-5; 10 bases match TRBD1. The CDR3 runs to 15 residues. The ends lost 7 bases at V and 4 bases at J; junction bases unmatched: 7. Germline CDR1 and CDR2: LNHDA and SQIVND (reference sequence). The CDR3 spells CASTTGGQGNQPQHF. The CDR3 nucleotides are TGTGCCAGTACAACGGGGGGACAGGGGAATCAGCCCCAGCATTTT.

The rearrangement links TRBV5-1 to TRBJ1-3; 8 bases map to TRBD1. The CDR3 totals 15 residues. CDR1 and CDR2 from the germline V gene are SGHRS and YFSETQ. V gave up 5 bases and J gave up 4 bases; unmatched junction bases: 8. The CDR3 nucleotides are TGCGCCAGCAGACCCGGACAGGGCGGAGGAAACACCATATATTTT. It yields the protein CASRPGQGGGNTIYF.

This rearrangement joins TRBV11-2 to TRBJ2-7; 8 nucleotides line up with TRBD1. The CDR3 has 15 residues. Unmatched junction bases numbered 6, after V lost 4 bases and J lost 1 base. Germline values: CDR1 SGHAT, CDR2 FQNNGV. CDR3 sequence: CASSSDRATSYEQYF. The CDR3 nucleotides read TGTGCCAGCAGCTCGGACAGGGCAACTTCCTACGAGCAGTACTTC.

The J gene is TRBJ1-4, the V gene TRBV6-5; 9 bases fit TRBD1. Germline V gives CDR1 MNHEY, CDR2 SVGAGI. This CDR3 contains 15 residues. With V trimmed by 6 bases and J by 6 bases, 8 bases remained unmatched. DNA for the CDR3: TGTGCCAGCAGAGTTCACAGGGGGCGGGATGAAAAACTGTTTTTT. This translates into CASRVHRGRDEKLFF.

The rearrangement uses TRBV19 and TRBJ1-6; D is possibly TRBD1 (5 bases). Looked up from germline, CDR1 is LNHDA and CDR2 is SQIVND (reference sequence). V was cut by 7 bases and J by 1 base, with 14 bases left in between. The CDR3 loop spans 16 amino acids. The CDR3 DNA reads TGTGCCAGTACCCTCCGGGGGGGATCCTATAATTCACCCCTCCACTTT. Protein sequence: CASTLRGGSYNSPLHF.

The chain is built from TRBV3-1 (or the pseudogene TRBV3-2) and TRBJ1-3, with D uncertain. Per germline, CDR1 LGHDT and CDR2 YNNKEL (reference sequence). V was shortened by 3 bases and J by 0 bases, with 9 bases between the two germline ends. The CDR3 extends over 15 amino acids. CDR3 in amino acids: CASSHLRNSGNTIYF. The CDR3 DNA is TGTGCCAGCAGCCATTTGAGGAACTCTGGAAACACCATATATTTT.

A word on this clone: The DNA is omitted, as the CDR3 cannot be located on it reliably, and the CDR3 follows TCRdb's listing. This chain connects TRBV6-2 or TRBV6-3 to TRBJ2-3; the table names TRBD2, a call not compared with the DNA. The CDR3 is 16 residues long, counting both termini. Per the germline V gene, CDR1 is MNHEY and CDR2 is SVGEGT. This CDR3 is CASSTSGLAGTDTQYF.

The chain joins TRBV7-8 to TRBJ2-7; D unresolved. Germline CDR1 reads SGHVS; CDR2 reads FQNEAQ. V lost 5 bases and J 4 bases, leaving 15 bases between the germline ends. CDR3 length: 14 residues. The CDR3 nucleotides are TGTGCCAGCAGCCCCCCATTCCCACGGTACGAGCAGTACTTC. It yields the protein CASSPPFPRYEQYF.

V gene TRBV2 combines with J gene TRBJ2-3; D is possibly TRBD1 (5 bases). The CDR3 contains 13 residues. Trimming removed 1 base from V and 7 bases from J, with 9 bases in between. Looked up from germline, CDR1 is SNHLY and CDR2 is FYNNEI. DNA of the CDR3: TGTGCCAGCAGTGAAGAAGGGGTCTATACGCAGTATTTT. Its translation: CASSEEGVYTQYF.

The chain has TRBV2 and TRBJ2-2, with TRBD2 as a possible D gene (7 bases). V lost 7 bases and J 3 bases, leaving 12 bases between the germline ends. Germline CDR1 and CDR2: SNHLY and FYNNEI. The CDR3 is 14 residues long. The CDR3 region is CASTGGPDTGELFF. CDR3 nucleotide sequence: TGTGCCAGCACCGGGGGGCCCGACACCGGGGAGCTGTTTTTT. The full variable domain, in which reference TRBV2 and TRBJ2-2 provide the parts outside the CDR3, is EPEVTQTPSHQVTQMGQEVILRCVPISNHLYFYWYRQILGQKVEFLVSFYNNEISEKSEIFDDQFSVERPDGSNFTLKIRSTKLEDSAMYFCASTGGPDTGELFFGEGSRLTVL.

This clone has just a few counts. V usage is TRBV9 and J usage is TRBJ1-2, with a weak D call TRBD1 (6 bases). Per the germline V gene, CDR1 is SGDLS and CDR2 is YYNGEE. Trimming shortened V by 3 bases and J by 0 bases, and 12 bases separated the two germline ends. There are 15 residues in the CDR3. The CDR3 coding sequence is TGTGCCAGCAGCGCCGCCTGGACAGCTAACTATGGCTACACCTTC. Protein sequence: CASSAAWTANYGYTF. Filled out from reference TRBV9 and TRBJ1-2, the complete variable domain reads DSGVTQTPKHLITATGQRVTLRCSPRSGDLSVYWYQQSLDQGLQFLIQYYNGEERAKGNILERFSAQQFPDLHSELNLSSLELGDSALYFCASSAAWTANYGYTFGSGTRLTVV.

The chain couples TRBV5-6 to TRBJ2-5, with 7 bases fitting TRBD2. The CDR3 is made up of 14 amino acids. Trimming at V came to 2 bases and at J to 4 bases, leaving 5 bases not matched to a gene. CDR1 and CDR2 (germline): SGHDT, YYEEEE. The CDR3 region has the DNA TGTGCCAGCAGCTTTGGTCTAGCGGTAGAGACCCAGTACTTC. As protein: CASSFGLAVETQYF.

This chain joins TRBV7-2 and TRBJ2-7, with D perhaps matching TRBD2 (6 bases). V was shortened by 2 bases and J by 4 bases, with 12 bases between the two germline ends. The germline gives CDR1 SGHTA, CDR2 FQGNSA. CDR3 length equals 14 residues. Written as DNA, the CDR3 is TGTGCCAGCAGCTTAAAGGGAGGAGGATACGAGCAGTACTTC. Amino acid sequence: CASSLKGGGYEQYF.

The chain carries TRBV27 and TRBJ1-2; TRBD1 agrees at 7 bases. V was pared by 5 bases and J by 8 bases, with 17 bases of the junction left unmatched. CDR1 and CDR2 from the germline V gene are MNHEY and SMNVEV (reference sequence). The CDR3 sequence is 16 residues long. The CDR3 protein is CASSAAARQGEIGYTF. The DNA for the CDR3 is TGTGCCAGCAGTGCCGCGGCGCGACAGGGAGAGATAGGCTACACCTTC.

This rearrangement joins TRBV25-1 to TRBJ2-1; the match to TRBD1 covers 7 bases. V lost 6 bases and J lost 0; bases outside the gene matches: 5. CDR1 and CDR2 (germline): MGHDK, SYGVNS. The length of the CDR3 is 15 residues. Here the CDR3 DNA reads TGTGCCAGCAGAGTGACAGGGATCTCCTACAATGAGCAGTTCTTC. Its protein product is CASRVTGISYNEQFF.

CDR3: CASSLARTGGNYGYTF. In DNA form, the CDR3 reads TGTGCCAGCAGCTTAGCCCGGACAGGGGGAAACTATGGCTACACCTTC. The V and J genes are TRBV7-2 and TRBJ1-2; 10 bases map to TRBD1. Trimming cost V 0 bases and J 2 bases; bases outside gene matches: 3. Germline values: CDR1 SGHTA, CDR2 FQGNSA. This CDR3 has 16 residues.